The clone carrying this T cell receptor beta chain was seen a handful of times. The antigen is unknown. This record belongs to a study of CD8+ T cells in alopecia areata. Across the study: Scoring of severity for treated patients was based on percentage of affected scalp area. Study-wide results and limits: Alopecia totalis/universalis scalp especially showed more expanded CD8+ clones than normal scalp.

The treatment was: oral pan-JAK inhibitor, 5-10 mg twice daily. Researchers picked out CD4+ and CD8+ T cells from PBMCs by sorting. Germline V lookup: CDR1 SNHLY, CDR2 FYNNEI. This CDR3 comprises 15 residues. Trimming cost V 9 bases and J 4 bases; bases outside gene matches: 12. Following extraction, RNA underwent reverse transcription to cDNA, which served as the sequencing template. The table came from immunoSEQ multiplex PCR; TCRdb's copy has only in-frame clones and leaves some out. The sample gives a few hundred thousand clones, 60% of which show up once; 0.75% to 0.95% is in the top ten. The sample consisted of CD4+ T cells sorted from blood, taken at approximately week 52, from a patient treated with tofacitinib. The gene calls are TRBV2 and TRBJ2-3; 8 nucleotides match TRBD1. The clonotype was recovered from a human donor with alopecia areata. CDR3 sequence reads: CASLPTGVIADTQYF. The CDR3 DNA reads TGTGCCAGTCTTCCGACAGGGGTCATCGCAGATACGCAGTATTTT.